Listed below are T cell receptor beta chains from one sample, sequenced in a study of radiotherapy plus CTLA-4 blockade in lung cancer. Sequencing used immunoSEQ multiplex PCR; TCRdb keeps in-frame clones, though not all of them. Seen here are about 38,000 clones, about 68% observed once, and the top ten hold about 8.9%. Material: peripheral blood, obtained from a patient treated with radiotherapy plus ipilimumab. Receptors were obtained from a human donor with non-small cell lung cancer who had stable disease on radiotherapy plus ipilimumab. CDR3s include the opening cysteine and the closing phenylalanine or tryptophan. Each record gives: clone size, D gene, V gene, J gene, CDR3 DNA, CDR3 protein. D genes are given only for firm matches. Not every row has a clone size; where given, it reads once, few, many or a size class.

-,-,TRBV5-1,TRBJ1-2,TGCGCCAGCAGCTTGGGCGGGGGAGGCTATGGCTACACCTTC,CASSLGGGGYGYTF
few,TRBD1,TRBV11-2,TRBJ1-6,TGTGCCAGCAGCGAACAGGGGGTAAGGAATTCACCCCTCCACTTT,CASSEQGVRNSPLHF
-,-,TRBV11-2,TRBJ1-5,TGTGCCAGCAGCTTAGGAACAGCTCAGCCCCAGCATTTT,CASSLGTAQPQHF
-,TRBD2,TRBV5-6,TRBJ2-1,TGTGCCAGCAGCTCTAGCGGGGGGGAGGATGAGCAGTTCTTC,CASSSSGGEDEQFF
-,TRBD1,TRBV4-1,TRBJ1-2,TGCGCCAGCAGCCAAGAGGGCAGGGGGAACTATGGCTACACCTTC,CASSQEGRGNYGYTF
-,TRBD1,TRBV7-9,TRBJ1-2,TGTGCCAGCAGCTTAGACAGGGGGCATGATGGCTACACCTTC,CASSLDRGHDGYTF
few,-,TRBV19,TRBJ1-1,TGTGCCAGTAGTATCCAGGGTACTGGGTCTGAAGCTTTCTTT,CASSIQGTGSEAFF
-,-,TRBV14,TRBJ1-2,TGTGCCAGCAGCCACAGGACAGATTATGGCTACACCTTC,CASSHRTDYGYTF
-,-,TRBV7-2,TRBJ2-7,TGTGCCAGCAGCTTATTTCGCTCGACCTCCTACGAGCAGTACTTC,CASSLFRSTSYEQYF
-,-,TRBV27,TRBJ1-5,TGTGCCAGCAGTTTAGGGAATAGCAATCAGCCCCAGCATTTT,CASSLGNSNQPQHF
-,-,TRBV5-1,TRBJ2-1,TGCGCCAGCAGCTTGGCGGGTTTTGAGAATGAGCAGTTCTTC,CASSLAGFENEQFF
-,-,TRBV6-1,TRBJ1-4,TGTGCCAGCAGTGCGACGGTGGGGGCCGGGTTTTTT,CASSATVGAGFF
-,-,TRBV15,TRBJ1-5,TGTGCCACCAGCACCACCGGGGGTGGATGGGGCAATCAGCCCCAGCATTTT,CATSTTGGGWGNQPQHF
-,-,TRBV5-1,TRBJ2-7,TGCGCCAGCAGCGTCGAGGGTTACGAGCAGTACTTC,CASSVEGYEQYF
-,TRBD1,TRBV29-1,TRBJ2-3,TGCAGCGTTGATACGACAGGGAGCGGAACAGATACGCAGTATTTT,CSVDTTGSGTDTQYF
-,TRBD2,TRBV6-5,TRBJ2-1,TGTGCCAGCGGGAGGGATCATTACAATGAGCAGTTCTTC,CASGRDHYNEQFF
-,TRBD1,TRBV11-2,TRBJ2-7,TGTGCCAGCAGCCCGATTAGGGGGCCCCGGGCCTACGAGCAGTACTTC,CASSPIRGPRAYEQYF
-,-,TRBV19,TRBJ1-1,TGTGCCAGTAGGAAGGGCCACTGGAACACTGAAGCTTTCTTT,CASRKGHWNTEAFF
-,-,TRBV7-9,TRBJ1-3,TGTGCCAGCAGCTTAGTTGGGGACTCTGGAAACACCATATATTTT,CASSLVGDSGNTIYF
-,-,TRBV29-1,TRBJ1-2,TGCAGCGTTGAAGATGGACCAGGGGTGGCTAACTATGGCTACACCTTC,CSVEDGPGVANYGYTF
few,-,TRBV7-9,TRBJ1-4,TGTGCCAGCAGCTTACAGGGGACTAATGAAAAACTGTTTTTT,CASSLQGTNEKLFF
-,-,TRBV9,TRBJ1-1,TGTGCCAGCAGCACCCGTCAGATGAACACTGAAGCTTTCTTT,CASSTRQMNTEAFF
-,TRBD2,TRBV6-4,TRBJ2-1,TGTGCCAGCAGTGAAGACGGGGGGGGCTACAATGAGCAGTTCTTC,CASSEDGGGYNEQFF
-,-,TRBV2,TRBJ2-5,TGTGCCAGCAGTGGGCCAGAGACCCAGTACTTC,CASSGPETQYF
-,-,TRBV13,TRBJ1-5,TGTGCCAGCAGCCTCGGACGGGGCAATCAGCCCCAGCATTTT,CASSLGRGNQPQHF
-,TRBD1,TRBV29-1,TRBJ2-3,TGCAGCGTCAGGGACAGGGAGGCTCGAGGCACAGATACGCAGTATTTT,CSVRDREARGTDTQYF